A single count supports the clone carrying this TCR beta chain. As yet, its antigen is unknown. The patients with Susac syndrome satisfied recently defined diagnostic criteria for either definite or probable disease. There are 13 residues in the CDR3. Trimming cost V 5 bases and J 6 bases, with 14 bases left between them. Per germline, CDR1 SEHNR and CDR2 FQNEAQ (reference sequence). The sample comes from a study of CD8 T cells in Susac syndrome. At the level of the study: Active disease was present in roughly six of the sequenced Susac syndrome patients, whereas under 10 of them were in remission.

It was with random hexamers that roughly 0.5 to 1 ug RNA was reverse transcribed. An immunoSEQ multiplex PCR amplified TCR beta CDR3 over 54 Vbeta and 13 Jbeta. In TCRdb, the immunoSEQ multiplex PCR reads were re-called with MiXCR into one record per CDR3 protein. The data hold under 90,000 distinct CDR3 sequences, with about 92% observed a single time. Study results and limitations: As the study acknowledged, the number of individuals in its TCR sequencing and HLA analysis was relatively small.

The chain combines TRBV7-9 with TRBJ2-7; weak D call: TRBD1 (5 bases). The TCR sequence derives from a human donor with Susac syndrome. Sequencing was carried out using CD4+ T cells from PBMCs. CDR3 protein: CASSRRDSSEQYF. In DNA form, the CDR3 reads TGTGCCAGCAGCCGCAGAGACAGTTCCGAGCAGTACTTC.